The clone carrying this T cell receptor (beta chain) was seen a handful of times. Its matching antigen is unknown. The data stem from a study of cytomegalovirus exposure and HLA in healthy donors. Whole-study results and caveats: One variant, a missense change in DCLRE1C, was linked in a later analysis to TCR beta V- and J-gene trimming.

The PCR had 60 Vbeta and 13 Jbeta primers. Here immunoSEQ multiplex PCR was the method, and the copy in TCRdb shows in-frame clones only, minus some. The sample records about 130,000 clones, around 80% being singletons. Sequencing used PBMCs. The clonotype was recovered from a woman aged 18-29 years in good health and CMV-seropositive.

In nucleotides, the CDR3 is TGTGCCAGCAGTGATCAACAGGGTGGGTACAATGAGCAGTTCTTC. This gives the protein CASSDQQGGYNEQFF. This chain connects TRBV6-1 to TRBJ2-1; tentatively, D is TRBD1 (6 bases). Germline loops: CDR1 MNHNS, CDR2 SASEGT. V was cut by 3 bases and J by 4 bases, with 13 bases left in between. The CDR3 is made up of 15 amino acids.